This T cell receptor (beta chain) was profiled in a study of control samples from healthy donors and cancer patients. Assay used: immunoSEQ multiplex PCR; TCRdb lists only in-frame clones, some missing. The sample consists of more than 95,000 clones, 87% of them appearing once. This CDR3 is 14 amino acids long. Germline V lookup: CDR1 LNHDA, CDR2 SQIVND (reference sequence). The V gene end was trimmed by 3 bases and the J gene end by 9 bases; junction bases not matched to a gene: 5. The clonotype was recovered from a man aged 35 to 55 in good health. J is TRBJ2-1 and V is TRBV19; 10 bases line up with TRBD2. The sample consisted of blood. CDR3 protein: CASSISLAGVEQFF. As DNA, the CDR3 is TGTGCCAGTAGTATCTCCCTAGCGGGGGTTGAGCAGTTCTTC.